Presented here are 2 T cell receptor beta chains from one specimen sequenced in a study of T cell responses to AZD1222 COVID-19 vaccine. The protocol was immunoSEQ multiplex PCR, while the TCRdb copy is restricted to in-frame clones and leaves out a portion. Found here are fewer than 150,000 clones, about 86% of them singletons; the top ten hold 3% to 4.5%. The sequenced sample was peripheral blood, obtained on day 0 of AZD1222 vaccination. Source of these receptors: an adult in good health.

CDR3 DNA sequence: TGTGCCTGGAACAGGGTGAGGGAGACTGAAGCTTTCTTT. It is translated as CAWNRVRETEAFF. The chain is built from TRBV30 and TRBJ1-1, with D perhaps matching TRBD1 (6 bases). Germline loops: CDR1 GTSNPN, CDR2 SVGIG (reference sequence). The CDR3 is 13 residues long. The V end lost 4 bases, the J end lost 5 bases, and 14 bases lay between the germline ends.

This chain links TRBV6-2 or TRBV6-3 with TRBJ2-5; tentative D call: TRBD2 (6 bases). Trimming pared 0 bases from V and 4 bases from J, leaving 9 bases between. Germline V gives CDR1 MNHEY, CDR2 SVGEGT. The CDR3 has 14 residues. DNA for the CDR3: TGTGCCAGCAGTTACTCGGGGGGTAGAGAGACCCAGTACTTC. Translation: CASSYSGGRETQYF.